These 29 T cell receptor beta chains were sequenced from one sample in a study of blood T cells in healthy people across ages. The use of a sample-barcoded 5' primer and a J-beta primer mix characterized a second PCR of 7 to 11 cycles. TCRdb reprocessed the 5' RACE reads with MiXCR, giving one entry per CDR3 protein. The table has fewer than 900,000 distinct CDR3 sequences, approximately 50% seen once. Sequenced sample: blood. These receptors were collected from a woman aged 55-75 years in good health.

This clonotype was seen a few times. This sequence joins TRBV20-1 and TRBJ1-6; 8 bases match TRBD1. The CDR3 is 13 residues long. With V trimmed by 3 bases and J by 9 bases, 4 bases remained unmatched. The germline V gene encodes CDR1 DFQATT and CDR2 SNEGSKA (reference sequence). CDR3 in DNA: TGCAGTGCTAGGGACAGGGCTAGTTCACCCCTCCACTTT. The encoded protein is CSARDRASSPLHF.

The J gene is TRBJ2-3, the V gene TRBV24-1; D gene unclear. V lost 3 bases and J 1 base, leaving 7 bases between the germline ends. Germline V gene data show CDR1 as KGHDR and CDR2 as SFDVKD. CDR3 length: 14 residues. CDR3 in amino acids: CATSDRQRTDTQYF. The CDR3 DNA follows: TGTGCCACCAGTGATCGACAACGCACAGATACGCAGTATTTT.

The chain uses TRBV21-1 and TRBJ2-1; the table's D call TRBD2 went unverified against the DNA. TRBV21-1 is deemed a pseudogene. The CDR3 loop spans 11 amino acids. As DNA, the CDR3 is TGTGCCAAGTCGCGGGGCTATGAGCAGTTCTTC. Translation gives CAKSRGYEQFF.

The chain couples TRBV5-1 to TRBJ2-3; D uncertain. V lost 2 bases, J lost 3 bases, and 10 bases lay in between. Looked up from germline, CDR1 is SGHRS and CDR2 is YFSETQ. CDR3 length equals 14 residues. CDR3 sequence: CASSLRVRTDTQYF. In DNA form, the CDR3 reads TGCGCCAGCAGCTTACGAGTGAGGACAGATACGCAGTATTTT.

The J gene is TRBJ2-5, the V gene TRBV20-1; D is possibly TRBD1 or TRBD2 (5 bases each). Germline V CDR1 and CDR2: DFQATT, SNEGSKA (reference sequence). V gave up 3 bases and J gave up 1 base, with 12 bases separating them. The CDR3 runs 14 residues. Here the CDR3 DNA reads TGCAGTGCTAGCAGGGAAGGAGGCCAAGAGACCCAGTACTTC. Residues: CSASREGGQETQYF.

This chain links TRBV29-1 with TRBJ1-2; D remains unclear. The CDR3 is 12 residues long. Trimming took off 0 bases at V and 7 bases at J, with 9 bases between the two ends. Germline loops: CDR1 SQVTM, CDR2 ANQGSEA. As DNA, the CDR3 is TGCAGCGTTGAAGATTCCGGAGTTGGCTACACCTTC. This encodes CSVEDSGVGYTF.

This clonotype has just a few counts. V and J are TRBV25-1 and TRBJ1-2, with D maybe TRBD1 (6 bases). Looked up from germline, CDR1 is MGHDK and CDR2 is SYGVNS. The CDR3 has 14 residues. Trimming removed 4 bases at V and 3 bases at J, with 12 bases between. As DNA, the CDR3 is TGTGCCAGCAGTGCCCCCGGGACATACTATGGCTACACCTTC. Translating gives CASSAPGTYYGYTF.

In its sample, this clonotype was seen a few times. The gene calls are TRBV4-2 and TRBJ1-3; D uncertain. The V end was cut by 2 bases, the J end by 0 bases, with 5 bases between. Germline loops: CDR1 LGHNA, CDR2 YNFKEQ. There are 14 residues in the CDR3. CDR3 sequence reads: CASSQLDSGNTIYF. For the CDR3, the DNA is TGTGCCAGCAGCCAACTGGACTCTGGAAACACCATATATTTT.

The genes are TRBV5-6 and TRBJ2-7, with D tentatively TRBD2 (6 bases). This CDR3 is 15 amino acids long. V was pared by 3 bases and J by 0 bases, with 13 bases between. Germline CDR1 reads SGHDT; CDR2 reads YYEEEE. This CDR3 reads CASSWGEVASYEQYF. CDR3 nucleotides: TGTGCCAGCAGCTGGGGGGAGGTGGCCTCCTACGAGCAGTACTTC.

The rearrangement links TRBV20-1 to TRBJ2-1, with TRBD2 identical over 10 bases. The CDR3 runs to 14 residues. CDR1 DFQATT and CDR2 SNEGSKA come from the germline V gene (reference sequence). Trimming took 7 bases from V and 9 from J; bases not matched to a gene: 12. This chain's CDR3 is CSGASGRFYSEQFF. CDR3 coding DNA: TGCAGTGGAGCTAGCGGGAGATTTTATAGTGAGCAGTTCTTC.

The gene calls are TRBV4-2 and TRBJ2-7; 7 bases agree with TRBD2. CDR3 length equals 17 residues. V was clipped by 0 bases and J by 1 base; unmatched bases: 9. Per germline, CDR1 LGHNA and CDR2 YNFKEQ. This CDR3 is CASSQEEGGRDSYEQYF. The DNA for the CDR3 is TGTGCCAGCAGCCAAGAGGAAGGCGGGAGAGATTCCTACGAGCAGTACTTC.

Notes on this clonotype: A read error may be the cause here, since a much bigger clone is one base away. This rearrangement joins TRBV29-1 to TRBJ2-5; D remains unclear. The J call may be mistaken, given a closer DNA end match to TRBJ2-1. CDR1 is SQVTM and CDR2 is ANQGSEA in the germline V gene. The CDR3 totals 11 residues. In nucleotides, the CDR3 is TGCAGCGGGAGCTTAGAAGAGACCCAGTTCTTC. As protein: CSGSLEETQFF.

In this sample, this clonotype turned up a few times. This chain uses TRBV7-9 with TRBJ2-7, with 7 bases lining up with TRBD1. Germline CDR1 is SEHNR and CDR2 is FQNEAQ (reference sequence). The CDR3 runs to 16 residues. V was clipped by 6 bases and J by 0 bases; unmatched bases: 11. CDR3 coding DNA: TGTGCCAGCAGTCCTCCTGCGACAGGGAGCTCCTACGAGCAGTACTTC. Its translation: CASSPPATGSSYEQYF.

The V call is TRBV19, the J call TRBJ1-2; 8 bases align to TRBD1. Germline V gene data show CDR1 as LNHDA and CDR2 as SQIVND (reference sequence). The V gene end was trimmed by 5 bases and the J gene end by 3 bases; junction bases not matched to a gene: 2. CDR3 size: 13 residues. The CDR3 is CASSVQGDYGYTF. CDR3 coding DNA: TGTGCCAGTAGTGTACAGGGGGACTATGGCTACACCTTC.

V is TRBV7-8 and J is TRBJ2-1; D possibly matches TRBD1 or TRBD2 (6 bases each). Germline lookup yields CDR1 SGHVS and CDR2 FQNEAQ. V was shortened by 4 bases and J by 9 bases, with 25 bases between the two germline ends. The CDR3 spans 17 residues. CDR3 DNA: TGTGCCAGCAGCTCAGGACTGGGGGGAACAGGGACGACTGAGCAGTTCTTC. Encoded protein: CASSSGLGGTGTTEQFF.

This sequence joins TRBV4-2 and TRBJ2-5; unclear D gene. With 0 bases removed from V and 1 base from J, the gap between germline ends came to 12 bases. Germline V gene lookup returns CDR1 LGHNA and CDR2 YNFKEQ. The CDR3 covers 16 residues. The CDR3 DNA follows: TGTGCCAGCAGCCAAGATATGGGATTTCCCCAAGAGACCCAGTACTTC. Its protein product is CASSQDMGFPQETQYF.

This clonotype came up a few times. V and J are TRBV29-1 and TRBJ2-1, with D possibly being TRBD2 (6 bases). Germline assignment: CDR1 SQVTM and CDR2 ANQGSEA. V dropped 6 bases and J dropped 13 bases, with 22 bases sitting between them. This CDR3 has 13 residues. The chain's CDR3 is CSVSPPAGIFQFF. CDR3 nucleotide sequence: TGCAGCGTCTCCCCGCCCGCGGGGATTTTTCAGTTCTTC.

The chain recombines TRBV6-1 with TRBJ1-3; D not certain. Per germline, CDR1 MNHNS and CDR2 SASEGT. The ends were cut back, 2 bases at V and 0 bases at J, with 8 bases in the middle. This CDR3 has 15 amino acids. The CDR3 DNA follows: TGTGCCAGCAGTGAAAGCGGGTACTCTGGAAACACCATATATTTT. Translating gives CASSESGYSGNTIYF.

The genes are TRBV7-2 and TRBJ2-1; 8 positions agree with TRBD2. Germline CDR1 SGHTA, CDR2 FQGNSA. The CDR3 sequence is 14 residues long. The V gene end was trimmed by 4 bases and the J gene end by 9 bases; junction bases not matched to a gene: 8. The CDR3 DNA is TGTGCCAGCAGCTCTTTAGCGGGATCGGGTGAGCAGTTCTTC. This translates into CASSSLAGSGEQFF.

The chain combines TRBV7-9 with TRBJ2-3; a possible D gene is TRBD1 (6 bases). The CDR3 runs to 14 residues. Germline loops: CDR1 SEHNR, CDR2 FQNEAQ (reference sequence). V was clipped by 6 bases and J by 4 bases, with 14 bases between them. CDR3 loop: CASRRQEGADTQYF. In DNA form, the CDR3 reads TGTGCCAGCAGGAGACAGGAAGGTGCAGATACGCAGTATTTT.

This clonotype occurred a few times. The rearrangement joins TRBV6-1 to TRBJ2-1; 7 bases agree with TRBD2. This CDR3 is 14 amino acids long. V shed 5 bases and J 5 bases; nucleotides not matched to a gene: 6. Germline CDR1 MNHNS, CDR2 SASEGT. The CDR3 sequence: CASSTERDNNEQFF. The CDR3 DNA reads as TGTGCCAGCAGTACCGAGCGGGATAACAATGAGCAGTTCTTC.

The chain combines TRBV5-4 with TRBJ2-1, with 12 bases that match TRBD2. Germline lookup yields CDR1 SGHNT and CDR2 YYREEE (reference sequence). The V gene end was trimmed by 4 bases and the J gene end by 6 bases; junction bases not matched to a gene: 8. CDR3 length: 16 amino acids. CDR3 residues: CASSPQLAGGSNEQFF. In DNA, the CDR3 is TGTGCCAGCAGCCCACAACTAGCGGGAGGATCCAATGAGCAGTTCTTC.

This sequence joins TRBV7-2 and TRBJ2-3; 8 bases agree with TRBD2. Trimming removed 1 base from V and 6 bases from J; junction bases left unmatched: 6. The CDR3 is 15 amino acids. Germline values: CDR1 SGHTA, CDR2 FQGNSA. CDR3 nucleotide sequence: TGTGCCAGCAGCTTAGGGGAAGCGGGAGTTGATACGCAGTATTTT. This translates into CASSLGEAGVDTQYF.

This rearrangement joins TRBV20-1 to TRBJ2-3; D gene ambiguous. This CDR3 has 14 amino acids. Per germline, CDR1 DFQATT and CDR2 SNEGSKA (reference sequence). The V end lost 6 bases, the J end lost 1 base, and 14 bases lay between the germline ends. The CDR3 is CSAFNRVGTDTQYF. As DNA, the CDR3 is TGCAGTGCCTTTAATCGAGTAGGCACAGATACGCAGTATTTT.

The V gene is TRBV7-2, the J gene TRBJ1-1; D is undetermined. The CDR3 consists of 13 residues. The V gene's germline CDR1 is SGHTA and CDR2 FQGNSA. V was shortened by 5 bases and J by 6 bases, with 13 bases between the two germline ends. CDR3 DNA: TGTGCCAGCAGCCCCGTAAGCCACGCTGAAGCTTTCTTT. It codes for CASSPVSHAEAFF.

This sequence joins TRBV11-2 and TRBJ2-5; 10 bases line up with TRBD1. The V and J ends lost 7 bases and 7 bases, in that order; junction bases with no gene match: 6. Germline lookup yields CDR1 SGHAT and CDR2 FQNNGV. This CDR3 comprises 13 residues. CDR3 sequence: CASIGTGVGTQYF. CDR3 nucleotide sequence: TGTGCCAGCATCGGGACAGGGGTAGGGACCCAGTACTTC.

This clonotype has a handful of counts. CDR3 bases: TGCAGCGTTGAAGGGGCGGAAGGGGCCAACGTCCTGACTTTC. It codes for CSVEGAEGANVLTF. The V and J genes are TRBV29-1 and TRBJ2-6; no clear D. Germline V gives CDR1 SQVTM, CDR2 ANQGSEA. Trimming stripped 1 base from V and 4 bases from J, with 8 bases between. This CDR3 spans 14 amino acids.

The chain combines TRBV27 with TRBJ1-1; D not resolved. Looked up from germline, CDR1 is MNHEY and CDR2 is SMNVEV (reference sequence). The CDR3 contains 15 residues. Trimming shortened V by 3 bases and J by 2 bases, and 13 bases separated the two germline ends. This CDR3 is CASSLRQARNTEAFF. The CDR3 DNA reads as TGTGCCAGCAGTTTGCGGCAGGCTAGAAACACTGAAGCTTTCTTT.

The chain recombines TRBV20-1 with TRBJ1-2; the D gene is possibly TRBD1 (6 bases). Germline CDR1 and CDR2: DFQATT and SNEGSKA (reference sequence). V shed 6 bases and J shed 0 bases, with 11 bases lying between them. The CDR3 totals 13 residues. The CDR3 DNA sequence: TGCAGTGCAGCCCGGACAGCTAACTATGGCTACACCTTC. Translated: CSAARTANYGYTF.